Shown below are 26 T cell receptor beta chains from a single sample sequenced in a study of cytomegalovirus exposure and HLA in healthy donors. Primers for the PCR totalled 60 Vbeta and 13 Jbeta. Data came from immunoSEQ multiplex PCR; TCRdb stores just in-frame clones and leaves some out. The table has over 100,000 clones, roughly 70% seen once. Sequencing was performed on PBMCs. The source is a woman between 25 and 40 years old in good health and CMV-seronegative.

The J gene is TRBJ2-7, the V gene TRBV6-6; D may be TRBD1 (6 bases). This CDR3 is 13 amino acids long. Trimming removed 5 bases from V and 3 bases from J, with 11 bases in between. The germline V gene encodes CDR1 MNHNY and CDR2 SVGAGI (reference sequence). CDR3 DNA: TGTGCCAGCAGTCCCGGACAGTTCTACGAGCAGTACTTC. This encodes CASSPGQFYEQYF.

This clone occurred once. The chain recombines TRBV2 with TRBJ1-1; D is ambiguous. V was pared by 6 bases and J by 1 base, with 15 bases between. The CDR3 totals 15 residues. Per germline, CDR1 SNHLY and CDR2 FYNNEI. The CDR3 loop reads CASSALGGTNTEAFF. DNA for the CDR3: TGTGCCAGCAGCGCCCTTGGAGGTACGAACACTGAAGCTTTCTTT.

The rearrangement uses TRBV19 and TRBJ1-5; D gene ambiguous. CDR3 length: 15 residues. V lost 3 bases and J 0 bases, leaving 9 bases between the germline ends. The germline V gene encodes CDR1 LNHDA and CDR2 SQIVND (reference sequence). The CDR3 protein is CASSMGPYSNQPQHF. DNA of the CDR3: TGTGCCAGTAGTATGGGCCCTTATAGCAATCAGCCCCAGCATTTT.

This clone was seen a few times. The CDR3 nucleotides read TGTGCCAGCAGCTTAGGGTCCCCGACCGTACCGAGGGGCTACACCTTC. This gives the protein CASSLGSPTVPRGYTF. The J gene is TRBJ1-2, the V gene TRBV7-8; D gene unclear. In germline, CDR1 is SGHVS, CDR2 FQNEAQ. The ends were cut back, 1 base at V and 8 bases at J, with 20 bases in the middle. The CDR3 runs to 16 residues. The full variable domain, rest sourced from reference TRBV7-8 and TRBJ1-2, is GAGVSQSPRYKVAKRGQDVALRCDPISGHVSLFWYQQALGQGPEFLTYFQNEAQLDKSGLPSDRFFAERPEGSVSTLKIQRTQQEDSAVYLCASSLGSPTVPRGYTFGSGTRLTVV.

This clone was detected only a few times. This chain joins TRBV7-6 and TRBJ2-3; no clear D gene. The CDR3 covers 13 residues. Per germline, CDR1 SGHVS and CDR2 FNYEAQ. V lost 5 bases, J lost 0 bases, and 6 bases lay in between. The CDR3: CASSATSTDTQYF. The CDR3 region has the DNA TGTGCCAGCAGCGCTACTAGCACAGATACGCAGTATTTT. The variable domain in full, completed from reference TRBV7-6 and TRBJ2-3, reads GAGVSQSPRYKVTKRGQDVALRCDPISGHVSLYWYRQALGQGPEFLTYFNYEAQQDKSGLPNDRFSAERPEGSISTLTIQRTEQRDSAMYRCASSATSTDTQYFGPGTRLTVL.

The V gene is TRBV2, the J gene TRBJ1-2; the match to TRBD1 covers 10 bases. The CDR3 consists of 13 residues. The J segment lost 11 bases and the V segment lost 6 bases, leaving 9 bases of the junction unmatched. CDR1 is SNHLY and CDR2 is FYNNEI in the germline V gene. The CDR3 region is CASRLRDRGIYTF. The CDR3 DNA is TGTGCCAGCAGGCTACGGGACAGGGGAATTTACACCTTC.

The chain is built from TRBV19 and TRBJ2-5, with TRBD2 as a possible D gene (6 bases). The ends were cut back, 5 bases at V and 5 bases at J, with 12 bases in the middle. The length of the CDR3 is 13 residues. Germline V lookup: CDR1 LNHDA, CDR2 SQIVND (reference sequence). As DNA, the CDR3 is TGTGCCAGTAGTCGGACTACCGGGGAGACCCAGTACTTC. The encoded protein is CASSRTTGETQYF.

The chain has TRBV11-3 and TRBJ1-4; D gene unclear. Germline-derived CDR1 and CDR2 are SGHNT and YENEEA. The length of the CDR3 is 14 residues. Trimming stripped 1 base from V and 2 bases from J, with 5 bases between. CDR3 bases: TGTGCCAGCAGCTTAGGAGGGACTAATGAAAAACTGTTTTTT. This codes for CASSLGGTNEKLFF.

This chain's CDR3 is CASSYSRTATSYGYTF. The CDR3 region has the DNA TGTGCCAGCAGTTACTCGAGGACAGCAACATCCTATGGCTACACCTTC. The chain recombines TRBV6-5 with TRBJ1-2; a possible D gene is TRBD1 (6 bases). Deletions cut 0 bases from V and 4 bases from J, with 15 bases between. The CDR3 runs 16 residues. The germline V gene encodes CDR1 MNHEY and CDR2 SVGAGI.

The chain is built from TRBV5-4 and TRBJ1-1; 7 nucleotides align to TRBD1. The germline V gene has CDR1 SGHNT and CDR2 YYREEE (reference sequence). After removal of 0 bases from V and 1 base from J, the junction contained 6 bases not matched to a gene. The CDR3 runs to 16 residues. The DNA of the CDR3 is TGTGCCAGCAGCTTGGGGGGCGCAGGGGGGAACACTGAAGCTTTCTTT. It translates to CASSLGGAGGNTEAFF.

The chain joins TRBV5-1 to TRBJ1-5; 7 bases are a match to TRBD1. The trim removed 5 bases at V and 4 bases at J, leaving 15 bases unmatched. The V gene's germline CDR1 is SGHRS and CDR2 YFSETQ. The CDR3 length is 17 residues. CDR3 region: CASSSGARSDRNQPQHF. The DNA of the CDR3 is TGCGCCAGCAGTAGTGGTGCGCGGTCGGACAGGAATCAGCCCCAGCATTTT.

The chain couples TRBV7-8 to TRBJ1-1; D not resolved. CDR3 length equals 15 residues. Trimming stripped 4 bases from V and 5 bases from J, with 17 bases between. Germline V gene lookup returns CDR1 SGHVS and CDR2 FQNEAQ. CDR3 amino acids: CASSSLDMGYTEAFF. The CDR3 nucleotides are TGTGCCAGCAGCTCTCTCGACATGGGTTATACTGAAGCTTTCTTT.

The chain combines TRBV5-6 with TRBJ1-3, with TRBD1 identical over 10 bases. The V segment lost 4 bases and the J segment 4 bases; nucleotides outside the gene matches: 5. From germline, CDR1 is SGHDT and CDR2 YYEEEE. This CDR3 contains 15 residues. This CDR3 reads CASSGDRGLGNTIYF. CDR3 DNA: TGTGCCAGCAGCGGAGACAGGGGGCTCGGAAACACCATATATTTT. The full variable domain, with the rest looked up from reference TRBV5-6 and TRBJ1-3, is DAGVTQSPTHLIKTRGQQVTLRCSPKSGHDTVSWYQQALGQGPQFIFQYYEEEERQRGNFPDRFSGHQFPNYSSELNVNALLLGDSALYLCASSGDRGLGNTIYFGEGSWLTVV.

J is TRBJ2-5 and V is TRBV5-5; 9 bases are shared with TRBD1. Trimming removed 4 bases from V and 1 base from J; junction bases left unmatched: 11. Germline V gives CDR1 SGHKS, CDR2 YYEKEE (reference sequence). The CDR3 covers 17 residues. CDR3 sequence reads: CASSPGQGGGAQETQYF. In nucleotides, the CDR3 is TGTGCCAGCAGCCCGGGACAGGGCGGTGGGGCCCAAGAGACCCAGTACTTC. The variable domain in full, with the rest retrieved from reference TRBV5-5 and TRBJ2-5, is DAGVTQSPTHLIKTRGQQVTLRCSPISGHKSVSWYQQVLGQGPQFIFQYYEKEERGRGNFPDRFSARQFPNYSSELNVNALLLGDSALYLCASSPGQGGGAQETQYFGPGTRLLVL.

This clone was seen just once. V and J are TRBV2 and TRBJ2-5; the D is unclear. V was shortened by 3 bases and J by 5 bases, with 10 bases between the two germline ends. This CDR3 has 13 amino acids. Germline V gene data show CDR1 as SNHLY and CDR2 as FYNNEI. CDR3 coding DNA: TGTGCCAGCAGTGACGGGTTTCGGGAGACCCAGTACTTC. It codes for CASSDGFRETQYF.

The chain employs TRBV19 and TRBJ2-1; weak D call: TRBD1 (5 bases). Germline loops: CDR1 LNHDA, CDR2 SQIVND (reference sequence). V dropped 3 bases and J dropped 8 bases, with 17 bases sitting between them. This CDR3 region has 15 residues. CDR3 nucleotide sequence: TGTGCCAGTAGTATCGGAAAAGGAGCCAGGGATGAGCAGTTCTTC. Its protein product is CASSIGKGARDEQFF.

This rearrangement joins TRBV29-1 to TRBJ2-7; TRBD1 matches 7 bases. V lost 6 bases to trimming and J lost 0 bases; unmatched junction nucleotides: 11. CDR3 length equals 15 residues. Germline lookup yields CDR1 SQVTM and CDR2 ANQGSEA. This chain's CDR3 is CSVRGTDKSSYEQYF. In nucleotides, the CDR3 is TGCAGCGTGAGGGGGACAGATAAGAGCTCCTACGAGCAGTACTTC.

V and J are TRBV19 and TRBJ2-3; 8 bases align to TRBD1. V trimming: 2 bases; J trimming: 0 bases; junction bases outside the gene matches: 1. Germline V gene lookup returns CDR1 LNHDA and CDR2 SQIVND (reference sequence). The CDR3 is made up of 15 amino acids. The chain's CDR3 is CASSIQGASTDTQYF. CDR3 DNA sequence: TGTGCCAGTAGTATACAGGGGGCAAGCACAGATACGCAGTATTTT.

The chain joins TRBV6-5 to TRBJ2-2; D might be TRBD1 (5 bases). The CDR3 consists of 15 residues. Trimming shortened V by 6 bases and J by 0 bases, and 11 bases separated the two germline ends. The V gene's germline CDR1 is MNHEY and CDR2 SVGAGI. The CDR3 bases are TGTGCCAGCAGGCTGACAGCCCCGAACACCGGGGAGCTGTTTTTT. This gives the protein CASRLTAPNTGELFF.

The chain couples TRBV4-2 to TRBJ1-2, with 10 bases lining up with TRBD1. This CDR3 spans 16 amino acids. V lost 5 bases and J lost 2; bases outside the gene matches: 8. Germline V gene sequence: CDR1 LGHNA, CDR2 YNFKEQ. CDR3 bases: TGTGCCAGCAGCGACCCGGGACAGGGGATGAACTATGGCTACACCTTC. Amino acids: CASSDPGQGMNYGYTF.

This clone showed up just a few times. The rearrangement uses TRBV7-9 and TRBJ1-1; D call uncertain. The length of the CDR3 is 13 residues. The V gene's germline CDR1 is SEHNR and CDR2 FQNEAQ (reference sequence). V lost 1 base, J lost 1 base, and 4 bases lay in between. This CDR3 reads CASSLVENTEAFF. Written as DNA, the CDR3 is TGTGCCAGCAGCTTAGTAGAGAACACTGAAGCTTTCTTT.

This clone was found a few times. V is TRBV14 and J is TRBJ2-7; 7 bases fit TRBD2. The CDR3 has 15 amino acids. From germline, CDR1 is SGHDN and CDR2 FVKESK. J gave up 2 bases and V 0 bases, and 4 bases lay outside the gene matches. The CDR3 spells CASSQDWAGAYEQYF. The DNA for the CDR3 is TGTGCCAGCAGCCAAGATTGGGCGGGAGCCTACGAGCAGTACTTC.

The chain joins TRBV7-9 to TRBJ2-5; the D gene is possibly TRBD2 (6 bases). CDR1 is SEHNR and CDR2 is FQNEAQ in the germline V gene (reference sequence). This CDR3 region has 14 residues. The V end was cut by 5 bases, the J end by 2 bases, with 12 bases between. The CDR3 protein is CASSLTSYQETQYF. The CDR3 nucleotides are TGTGCCAGCAGCCTAACTAGCTATCAAGAGACCCAGTACTTC. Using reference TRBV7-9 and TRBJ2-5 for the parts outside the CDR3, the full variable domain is DTGVSQNPRHKITKRGQNVTFRCDPISEHNRLYWYRQTLGQGPEFLTYFQNEAQLEKSRLLSDRFSAERPKGSFSTLEIQRTEQGDSAMYLCASSLTSYQETQYFGPGTRLLVL.

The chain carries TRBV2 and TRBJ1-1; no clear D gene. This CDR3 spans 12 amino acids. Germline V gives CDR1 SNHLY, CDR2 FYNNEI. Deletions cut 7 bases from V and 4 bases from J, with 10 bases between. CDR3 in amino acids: CASTSRATEAFF. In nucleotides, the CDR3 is TGTGCCAGCACCTCTCGCGCCACTGAAGCTTTCTTT. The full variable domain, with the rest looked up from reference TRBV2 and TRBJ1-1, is EPEVTQTPSHQVTQMGQEVILRCVPISNHLYFYWYRQILGQKVEFLVSFYNNEISEKSEIFDDQFSVERPDGSNFTLKIRSTKLEDSAMYFCASTSRATEAFFGQGTRLTVV.

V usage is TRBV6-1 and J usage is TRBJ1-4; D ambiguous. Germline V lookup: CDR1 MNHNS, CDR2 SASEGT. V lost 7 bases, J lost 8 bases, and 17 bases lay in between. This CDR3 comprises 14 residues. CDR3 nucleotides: TGTGCCAGCAATTCTCGTAGTTCAGGAGAAAAACTGTTTTTT. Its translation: CASNSRSSGEKLFF.

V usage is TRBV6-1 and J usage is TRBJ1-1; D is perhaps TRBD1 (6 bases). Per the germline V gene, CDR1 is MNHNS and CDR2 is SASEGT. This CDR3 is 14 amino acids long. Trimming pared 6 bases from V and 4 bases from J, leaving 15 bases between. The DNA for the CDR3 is TGTGCCAGCAGCCCGGAAGGGGGTCCCACTGAAGCTTTCTTT. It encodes CASSPEGGPTEAFF.